This entry concerns a single T cell receptor beta chain. The data were obtained in a study of blood T cells in healthy people across ages. Each individual donor underwent a draw of 8 to 10 milliliters of peripheral blood. CDR3 length: 15 residues. Germline V gives CDR1 MGHDK, CDR2 SYGVNS. V lost 1 base, J lost 9 bases, and 13 bases lay in between. Using a J-beta primer mix together with a sample-barcoded 5' primer, a second PCR was run for about 6 to 12 cycles. TCRdb independently ran MiXCR on the 5' RACE reads; one entry per CDR3 protein. Altogether 750,000 to 850,000 distinct CDR3 sequences are present, 20% to 30% being singletons, with the ten largest covering under 4%. These data were also filed under a second study, of T cells of mothers and their children. That investigation notes: The overlap seen between related mothers and children slightly exceeded that of unrelated pairs, though not significantly.

The rearrangement links TRBV25-1 to TRBJ1-6; D might be TRBD1 (6 bases). This receptor was obtained from a boy younger than 18 in good health. Sequences were obtained from blood. The CDR3 region is CASSESRGVFSPLHF. As DNA, the CDR3 is TGTGCCAGCAGTGAATCCAGGGGCGTATTTTCACCCCTCCACTTT.